This T cell receptor beta chain was captured by sequencing in a study of blood T cell repertoires in COVID-19. Study-wide context: The cDNA or gDNA used as material had been derived from T cells, B-cell-depleted T cells, or PBMCs.

Clones were read by immunoSEQ multiplex PCR, and TCRdb kept only the in-frame ones, dropping some. The sample lists about 480,000 clones, roughly 87% occurring once. Followed longitudinally, the Seattle patients had been enrolled during active infection. The ends were cut back, 4 bases at V and 2 bases at J, with 14 bases in the middle. CDR3 length: 15 residues. CDR1 and CDR2 (germline): MGHRA, YSYEKL. This sequence joins TRBV4-1 and TRBJ1-1; D perhaps matches TRBD1 (5 bases). The TCR was taken from a young man with COVID-19, enrolled during active disease. The specimen sequenced was peripheral blood. CDR3 loop: CASSLNGQGNTEAFF. CDR3 nucleotides: TGCGCCAGCAGCCTCAACGGGCAGGGCAACACTGAAGCTTTCTTT.